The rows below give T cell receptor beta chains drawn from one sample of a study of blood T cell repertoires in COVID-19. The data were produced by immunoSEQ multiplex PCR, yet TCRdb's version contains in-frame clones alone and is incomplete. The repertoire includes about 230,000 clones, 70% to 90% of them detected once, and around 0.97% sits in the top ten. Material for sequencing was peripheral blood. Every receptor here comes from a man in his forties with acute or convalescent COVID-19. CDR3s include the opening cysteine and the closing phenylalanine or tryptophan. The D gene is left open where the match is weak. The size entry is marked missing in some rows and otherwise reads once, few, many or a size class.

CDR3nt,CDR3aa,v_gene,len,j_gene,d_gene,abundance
TGTGCCAGCAGCGTGGCAGGGGGCAAGAAGGGCACTGAAGCTTTCTTT,CASSVAGGKKGTEAFF,TRBV9,16,TRBJ1-1,TRBD1,.
TGTGCCAGCAGATACAAGCTAGCTGGAAACACCATATATTTT,CASRYKLAGNTIYF,TRBV7-4,14,TRBJ1-3,.,.
TGTGCCAGCAGCGTAGTAGTAGGGGGAGCTAATTCACCCCTCCACTTT,CASSVVVGGANSPLHF,TRBV9,16,TRBJ1-6,.,.
TGTGCCAGCAGTTGGCTACAGGGGAGCACAGATACGCAGTATTTT,CASSWLQGSTDTQYF,TRBV6-5,15,TRBJ2-3,TRBD1,few
TGCGCCAGCAGCTTGGGGGGACAGGGAGAGACCCAGTACTTC,CASSLGGQGETQYF,TRBV5-1,14,TRBJ2-5,TRBD1,.
TGTGCCAGCTCGGGTAGACTAGCGGGATTCACAGATACGCAGTATTTT,CASSGRLAGFTDTQYF,TRBV11-2,16,TRBJ2-3,TRBD2,few
TGTGCCAGCAGCTCCGGACTAGCCCTTGAGCAGTTCTTC,CASSSGLALEQFF,TRBV7-2,13,TRBJ2-1,TRBD2,.
TGTGCCAGTGGGAGTCTAACGGCTGAAGCTTTCTTT,CASGSLTAEAFF,TRBV9,12,TRBJ1-1,.,.
TGTGCCACCCGGTGGACCGGGGAGCTGTTTTTT,CATRWTGELFF,TRBV28,11,TRBJ2-2,.,few
TGTGCCAGCTCACCGAGTGGGGGGGTAGCCAAAAACATTCAGTACTTC,CASSPSGGVAKNIQYF,TRBV18,16,TRBJ2-4,TRBD2,.
TGTGCCAGCAGCGCCAAGGACGGGGGAACCTACGAGCAGTACTTC,CASSAKDGGTYEQYF,TRBV9,15,TRBJ2-7,.,few
TGTGCCAGCGGGACTAGGGGGGAGAGGCAAGAGACCCAGTACTTC,CASGTRGERQETQYF,TRBV2,15,TRBJ2-5,TRBD2,.
TGTGCCAGCAGCGCACAGGAGAACACTGAAGCTTTCTTT,CASSAQENTEAFF,TRBV7-6,13,TRBJ1-1,.,.
TGTGCCACCAGCAATATGAGACAGGGCCCCTATAATTCACCCCTCCACTTT,CATSNMRQGPYNSPLHF,TRBV15,17,TRBJ1-6,TRBD1,.
TGTGCCAGCAGAAAGGCGGGGGGACAGTACGAGCAGTACTTC,CASRKAGGQYEQYF,TRBV3-1/TRBV3-2,14,TRBJ2-7,.,.
TGTGCCAGCAGCGAGTACAGCACTGAAGCTTTCTTT,CASSEYSTEAFF,TRBV11-2,12,TRBJ1-1,.,.
TGTGCCAGCGAGGAGGGGGGGTACAGGTTCTCTGTGAACACTGAAGCTTTCTTT,CASEEGGYRFSVNTEAFF,TRBV2,18,TRBJ1-1,.,.
TGTGCCAGCAGCGGGACACCCTCGACGGGGCAGTTCTTC,CASSGTPSTGQFF,TRBV11-3,13,TRBJ2-1,.,.
TGTGCCAGCAGTTTTCCGACAGGGGGCGCGTCTGGGGGTACTGAAGCTTTCTTT,CASSFPTGGASGGTEAFF,TRBV28,18,TRBJ1-1,TRBD1,.
TGTGCCAGCAGCTCGGGACTAGCGGGGGCCCACTACAATGAGCAGTTCTTC,CASSSGLAGAHYNEQFF,TRBV7-9,17,TRBJ2-1,TRBD2,.
TGTGCCAGCAGCTTGGGTTCGGGGGGCGCCTATGAAAAACTGTTTTTT,CASSLGSGGAYEKLFF,TRBV5-4,16,TRBJ1-4,.,.
TGTGCCAGCAGCTTGGGGCAGACGGGAACCAACTATGGCTACACCTTC,CASSLGQTGTNYGYTF,TRBV5-4,16,TRBJ1-2,.,.
TGCAGCGTTGATAAGCAAAGGGGCATCGATGAGCAGTTCTTC,CSVDKQRGIDEQFF,TRBV29-1,14,TRBJ2-1,.,.
TGTGCCAGTAGTATAGGCGGCAGCACGCCAAGTGAAAAACTGTTTTTT,CASSIGGSTPSEKLFF,TRBV19,16,TRBJ1-4,.,.
TGCGCCAGCAGTTCAGGGGTTGGAGTTCAGCCCCAGCATTTT,CASSSGVGVQPQHF,TRBV4-1,14,TRBJ1-5,.,.
TGTGCCAGCAGCCACCCTGGGACAGTGGGGAATTCACCCCTCCACTTT,CASSHPGTVGNSPLHF,TRBV4-2,16,TRBJ1-6,TRBD1,.
TGTGCCAGCAGCTTGGCCCCTGAAGAGACCCAGTACTTC,CASSLAPEETQYF,TRBV5-6,13,TRBJ2-5,.,.
TGTGCCAGCAGCGTAGCGGGACAGGGCCGGGAGACCCAGTACTTC,CASSVAGQGRETQYF,TRBV9,15,TRBJ2-5,TRBD1,.
TGTGCCAGCTCACCACCAACGACAGTCTCTGGGGCCAACGTCCTGACTTTC,CASSPPTTVSGANVLTF,TRBV18,17,TRBJ2-6,.,.
TGTGCCAGCTCACAGCGGGGGGGCGACGAGCAGTACTTC,CASSQRGGDEQYF,TRBV18,13,TRBJ2-7,TRBD2,.
TGCAGCGCACCGGGACAAGCTTACAATGAGCAGTTCTTC,CSAPGQAYNEQFF,TRBV29-1,13,TRBJ2-1,.,.